The 3 T cell receptor beta chains listed next were all sequenced from one sample in a study of breast tumors, draining lymph nodes, adjacent tissues. Axillary draining lymph nodes of breast cancer patients supplied the node samples. One entry per CDR3 protein, called by TCRdb with MiXCR from the multiplex PCR reads. The table shows some 100,000 distinct CDR3 sequences, with 21% occurring only once. Source material: axillary lymph node tissue. Receptor source: a female donor with breast cancer. Some clones in this sample may be carry-over from other donors' samples.

This clonotype occurred many times. The CDR3 DNA is TGTGCCAGCGCTAGGTTTCCCGGGGAGCTGTTTTTT. It specifies CASARFPGELFF. V gene TRBV28 combines with J gene TRBJ2-2, with D uncertain. The CDR3 totals 12 residues. Germline loops: CDR1 MDHEN, CDR2 SYDVKM. Trimming pared 8 bases from V and 6 bases from J, leaving 10 bases between.

This clonotype was recorded only once. V usage is TRBV7-2 and J usage is TRBJ2-1, with TRBD2 matching over 12 bases. Trimming took 1 base from V and 10 from J; bases not matched to a gene: 5. The CDR3 is made up of 15 amino acids. Germline-derived CDR1 and CDR2 are SGHTA and FQGNSA. Here the CDR3 DNA reads TGTGCCAGCAGCTTAGAAAGCGGGACTAGCGGGGAGCAGTTCTTC. Protein sequence: CASSLESGTSGEQFF.

This clonotype is labeled as medium-sized. CDR3 protein: CASSFRRGNQPQHF. As DNA, the CDR3 is TGTGCCAGCAGCTTTCGCAGGGGCAATCAGCCCCAGCATTTT. The chain carries TRBV5-6 and TRBJ1-5; tentative D call: TRBD1 (5 bases). V lost 2 bases and J 2 bases, leaving 8 bases between the germline ends. Germline CDR1 is SGHDT and CDR2 is YYEEEE. The CDR3 length is 14 residues.